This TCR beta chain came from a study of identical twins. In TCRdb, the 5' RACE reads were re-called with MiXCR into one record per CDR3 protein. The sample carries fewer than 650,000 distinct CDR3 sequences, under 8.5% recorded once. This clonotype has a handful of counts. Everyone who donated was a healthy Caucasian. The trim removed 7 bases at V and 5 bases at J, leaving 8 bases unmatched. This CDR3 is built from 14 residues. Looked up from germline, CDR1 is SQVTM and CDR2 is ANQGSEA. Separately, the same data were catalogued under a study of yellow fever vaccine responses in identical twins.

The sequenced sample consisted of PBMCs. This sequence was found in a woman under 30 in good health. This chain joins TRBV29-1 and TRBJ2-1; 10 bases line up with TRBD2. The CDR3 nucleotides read TGCAGCGCCCCGCCTAGCGGGAGCCACAATGAGCAGTTCTTC. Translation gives CSAPPSGSHNEQFF.